The source of this TCR beta chain is a study of CD8 T cells in Susac syndrome. Trimming took 9 bases from V and 3 from J, leaving 18 bases between them. This CDR3 has 15 amino acids. Germline CDR1 and CDR2: SNHLY and FYNNEI. With random hexamers, about 0.45 to 1 ug RNA was reverse transcribed. TCRdb analysed the immunoSEQ multiplex PCR reads with MiXCR anew, one entry per CDR3 protein. The sample lists fewer than 200,000 distinct CDR3 sequences; about 95% were seen once. The sequenced material came from CD8+ T cells from PBMCs. The sequence derives from a human donor with multiple sclerosis. This chain uses TRBV2 with TRBJ1-5; no clear D. The CDR3 region has the DNA TGTGCCAGTTCACAGAGCGGGCCGTTCAATCAGCCCCAGCATTTT. This encodes CASSQSGPFNQPQHF.